The 9 T cell receptor beta chains below come from one sample, sequenced in a study of T-cell reconstitution after alpha-beta-depleted transplantation in children. Researchers prepared the TCRbeta library using unique molecular identifiers, the study reports. TCRdb redid the calling of the PCR reads with MiXCR, one entry per CDR3 protein. The repertoire holds about 610,000 distinct CDR3 sequences, with roughly a tenth as singletons. The input for sequencing was PBMCs from the stem cell graft donor, taken from the stem cell graft. The source of these receptors is a human donor who donated a stem cell graft to a child with acute myeloid leukemia.

A word on this clonotype: The junction shows a germline mismatch at one end, possibly a read error. This chain connects TRBV20-1 to TRBJ2-1, with D perhaps TRBD1 or TRBD2 (5 bases each). Germline lookup yields CDR1 DFQATT and CDR2 SNEGSKA (reference sequence). The CDR3 has 15 amino acids. The CDR3 DNA is TGCAGTGCTGGACCATCGGGACGCGAGTACAGTGAGCAGTTCTTC. It codes for CSAGPSGREYSEQFF.

This clonotype was seen repeatedly, ten times or more. This rearrangement joins TRBV7-3 to TRBJ2-1, with D possibly matching TRBD1 (5 bases). The CDR3 has 14 residues. V gave up 5 bases and J gave up 2 bases, with 10 bases separating them. Looked up from germline, CDR1 is SGHTA and CDR2 is FQGTGA. CDR3 sequence: CASSPGHAYNEQFF. The CDR3 region has the DNA TGTGCCAGCAGCCCCGGACATGCCTACAATGAGCAGTTCTTC.

The rearrangement links TRBV11-2 to TRBJ2-2, with 9 bases lining up with TRBD2. The V gene's germline CDR1 is SGHAT and CDR2 FQNNGV. CDR3 length: 17 amino acids. The V gene end was trimmed by 4 bases and the J gene end by 4 bases; junction bases not matched to a gene: 10. The CDR3 bases are TGTGCCAGCAGCTCCAGATCCGGGACTAGCTTCACCGGGGAGCTGTTTTTT. Residues: CASSSRSGTSFTGELFF.

This clonotype has only a few counts. The rearrangement joins TRBV27 to TRBJ1-4; maybe TRBD1 (5 bases). This CDR3 is 16 amino acids long. V was pared by 2 bases and J by 3 bases, with 13 bases between. Germline V lookup: CDR1 MNHEY, CDR2 SMNVEV (reference sequence). CDR3 residues: CASSLALGAPNEKLFF. In DNA form, the CDR3 reads TGTGCCAGCAGTTTAGCCCTCGGGGCCCCTAATGAAAAACTGTTTTTT.

This clonotype was seen a few times. The rearrangement joins TRBV20-1 to TRBJ2-1; TRBD2 matches at 8 bases. Trimming took 3 bases from V and 5 from J; bases not matched to a gene: 15. The CDR3 totals 17 residues. Germline V gives CDR1 DFQATT, CDR2 SNEGSKA (reference sequence). The CDR3 DNA reads as TGCAGTGCTAGCGAGATCTGGCGGGGGGCGCTTAACAATGAGCAGTTCTTC. This sequence encodes CSASEIWRGALNNEQFF.

The sample holds a few counts of this clonotype. The chain carries TRBV5-5 and TRBJ2-7, with D perhaps matching TRBD1 (6 bases). This CDR3 contains 14 residues. Per germline, CDR1 SGHKS and CDR2 YYEKEE (reference sequence). Trimming shortened V by 4 bases and J by 4 bases, and 15 bases separated the two germline ends. In nucleotides, the CDR3 is TGTGCCAGCAGCACCGTGGGGGCCTTATACGAGCAGTACTTC. This sequence encodes CASSTVGALYEQYF.

This clonotype was seen only a few times. The V call is TRBV3-1, the J call TRBJ2-2; 7 bases are a match to TRBD2. V trimming: 4 bases; J trimming: 2 bases; junction bases outside the gene matches: 7. The germline V gene has CDR1 LGHDT and CDR2 YNNKEL (reference sequence). The CDR3 totals 16 residues. CDR3 sequence reads: CASSLPLAENTGELFF. CDR3 DNA: TGTGCCAGCAGCCTCCCTCTAGCGGAAAACACCGGGGAGCTGTTTTTT.

This clonotype was observed a few times. V gene TRBV18 combines with J gene TRBJ2-1; TRBD2 agrees at 13 bases. Germline V gene sequence: CDR1 KGHSH, CDR2 LQKENI. Trimming took 6 bases from V and 7 from J; bases not matched to a gene: 6. The CDR3 consists of 15 residues. The CDR3 sequence: CASSSSTSGRNEQFF. As DNA, the CDR3 is TGTGCCAGCTCCTCCTCGACTAGCGGGAGGAATGAGCAGTTCTTC. The variable domain in full, with the rest retrieved from reference TRBV18 and TRBJ2-1, is NAGVMQNPRHLVRRRGQEARLRCSPMKGHSHVYWYRQLPEEGLKFMVYLQKENIIDESGMPKERFSAEFPKEGPSILRIQQVVRGDSAAYFCASSSSTSGRNEQFFGPGTRLTVL.

A single count supports this clonotype. This chain uses TRBV20-1 with TRBJ1-1, with 7 bases identical to TRBD1. The CDR3 runs to 16 residues. The ends lost 0 bases at V and 4 bases at J; junction bases unmatched: 11. CDR1 and CDR2 from the germline V gene are DFQATT and SNEGSKA (reference sequence). The CDR3 coding sequence is TGCAGTGCTAGAGATCGTGACAGGGTGGGAGTCACTGAAGCTTTCTTT. It specifies CSARDRDRVGVTEAFF.